One and the same sample provided the 8 T cell receptor beta chains below, sequenced in a study of post-analysis software for immune sequencing data (dated by TCRdb to about 2015). General study outcomes and caveats: Roughly 5 TRBV segments, including TRBV5-6, TRBV5-1 and TRBV20-1, were significantly more frequent in patients than controls.

Library generation was performed with PCR. This sample was sequenced with an Illumina HiSeq 2500. To reduce PCR and sequencing biases, unique molecular identifiers were built into the TCR beta cDNA libraries. In-frame beta chains were kept once TCRdb had trimmed the public reads at Q25 with fastp and called clones with MiXCR. Here each entry gathers all rows of one CDR3 protein and keeps the most common genes and DNA. In this sample the table shows roughly 620,000 distinct CDR3 sequences, about 40% of which occur a single time. The top ten hold around 1.7% of the sample. Their antigen targets remain unknown. The source material was blood. The receptor set was obtained from a girl aged 10 to 17 with multiple sclerosis.

The chain carries TRBV27 and TRBJ2-5; no clear D. The CDR3 runs to 12 residues. Trimming cost V 6 bases and J 11 bases, with 16 bases left between them. The germline gives CDR1 MNHEY, CDR2 SMNVEV (reference sequence). The CDR3 coding sequence is TGTGCCAGCAGGTACGGCTACAATGAGCAGTACTTC. It codes for CASRYGYNEQYF.

This chain links TRBV12-3 or TRBV12-4 with TRBJ2-5; weak D call: TRBD1 (5 bases). The CDR3 length is 14 residues. The V end lost 3 bases, the J end lost 11 bases, and 19 bases lay between the germline ends. In nucleotides, the CDR3 is TGTGCCAGCAGTTTTTTACAGGAAAATGATGAGCAGTACTTC. Its protein is CASSFLQENDEQYF.

The V gene is TRBV5-6, the J gene TRBJ2-5, with D possibly being TRBD1 (5 bases). The J call is uncertain, as TRBJ2-7 better fits the DNA end. The CDR3 sequence is 15 residues long. The germline gives CDR1 SGHDT, CDR2 YYEEEE. The CDR3 loop is CASSLGGGHSYEQYF. The CDR3 DNA follows: TGTGCCAGCAGCTTGGGCGGCGGACACTCCTACGAGCAGTACTTC.

This clonotype was counted a single time. V is TRBV30 and J is TRBJ2-3, with D maybe TRBD2 (5 bases). The CDR3 extends over 11 amino acids. V lost 0 bases, J lost 9 bases, and 7 bases lay in between. Germline V gene data show CDR1 as GTSNPN and CDR2 as SVGIG (reference sequence). CDR3 nucleotides: TGTGCCTGGAGTGTAACGGGGACGCAGTATTTT. Amino acids: CAWSVTGTQYF. The entire variable domain, with the rest obtained from reference TRBV30 and TRBJ2-3, is as follows: SQTIHQWPATLVQPVGSPLSLECTVEGTSNPNLYWYRQAAGRGLQLLFYSVGIGQISSEVPQNLSASRPQDRQFILSSKKLLLSDSGFYLCAWSVTGTQYFGPGTRLTVL.

The rearrangement joins TRBV5-7 to TRBJ1-2, with 7 nucleotides matching TRBD1. TRBV5-7 is given ORF status, its function remaining uncertain. With V trimmed by 3 bases and J by 3 bases, 11 bases remained unmatched. This CDR3 has 16 residues. CDR3 amino acids: CASSSTQGHGDYGYTF. Written as DNA, the CDR3 is TGTGCCAGCAGCTCAACACAGGGGCATGGGGACTATGGCTACACCTTC.

This clonotype was observed a handful of times. This rearrangement joins TRBV7-9 to TRBJ2-1; D unresolved. The germline CDR1 and CDR2 sequences are SEHNR and FQNEAQ (reference sequence). V was clipped by 2 bases and J by 8 bases, with 16 bases between them. This CDR3 is 15 amino acids long. CDR3 loop: CASSLRELLVDEQFF. The DNA of the CDR3 is TGTGCCAGCAGCTTAAGAGAACTTCTGGTGGATGAGCAGTTCTTC.

This clonotype appeared a few times. The germline gene is not matched at one end of the junction; a read error may be the cause. The chain has TRBV20-1 and TRBJ2-7; D is undetermined. The CDR3 sequence is 11 residues long. In germline, CDR1 is DFQATT, CDR2 SNEGSKA (reference sequence). The chain's CDR3 is CSAKRSSEQYF. In DNA, the CDR3 is TGCAGTGCCAAGCGCTCCTCCGAGCAGTACTTC.

This clonotype was observed a handful of times. The chain recombines TRBV28 with TRBJ2-3, with D tentatively TRBD1 or TRBD2 (5 bases each). The CDR3 runs to 17 residues. Germline CDR1 and CDR2: MDHEN and SYDVKM. Trimming removed 5 bases at V and 6 bases at J, with 24 bases between. The CDR3 reads CASSPLGEAYGSDTQYF. The CDR3, as DNA: TGTGCCAGCAGTCCCCTGGGGGAAGCGTATGGGTCGGATACGCAGTATTTT.